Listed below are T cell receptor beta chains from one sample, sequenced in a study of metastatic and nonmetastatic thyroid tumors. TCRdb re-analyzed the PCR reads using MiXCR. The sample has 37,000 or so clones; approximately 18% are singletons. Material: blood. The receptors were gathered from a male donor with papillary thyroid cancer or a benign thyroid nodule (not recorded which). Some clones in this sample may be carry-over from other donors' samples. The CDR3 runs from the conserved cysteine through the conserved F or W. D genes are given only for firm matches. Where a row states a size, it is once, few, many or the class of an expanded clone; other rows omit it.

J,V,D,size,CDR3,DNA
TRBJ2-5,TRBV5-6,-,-,CASSLGPGETQYF,TGTGCCAGCAGCCTAGGCCCGGGGGAGACCCAGTACTTC
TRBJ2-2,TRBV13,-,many,CASEISARVTGELFF,TGTGCCAGCGAGATTAGCGCTCGGGTCACCGGGGAGCTGTTTTTT
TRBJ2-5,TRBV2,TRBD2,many,CASSDLGGQETQYF,TGTGCCAGCAGTGACCTCGGGGGGCAAGAGACCCAGTACTTC
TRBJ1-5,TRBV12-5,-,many,CASGFGGSRLQPQHF,TGTGCTAGTGGTTTTGGTGGCAGTCGTCTGCAGCCCCAGCATTTT
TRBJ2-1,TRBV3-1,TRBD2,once,CASSQASGSTLSEQFF,TGTGCCAGCAGCCAAGCGAGCGGGAGTACCCTCTCTGAGCAGTTCTTC
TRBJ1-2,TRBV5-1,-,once,CASSWAGTVAKSDDGYTF,TGCGCCAGCAGCTGGGCCGGTACAGTGGCGAAGTCCGACGATGGCTACACCTTC
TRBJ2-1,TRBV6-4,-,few,CASSKGASGIYEQFF,TGTGCCAGCTCTAAGGGGGCTAGCGGTATCTATGAGCAGTTCTTC
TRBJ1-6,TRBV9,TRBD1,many,CASSVEGDSYSPLHF,TGTGCCAGCAGCGTAGAAGGGGACAGTTATTCACCCCTCCACTTT
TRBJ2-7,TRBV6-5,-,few,CASRLDVRSYEQYF,TGTGCCAGCAGATTAGACGTGAGGTCCTACGAGCAGTACTTC
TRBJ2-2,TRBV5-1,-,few,CASSLAGAGPGELLF,TGCGCCAGCAGCTTAGCTGGGGCCGGCCCTGGGGAGCTGCTTTTT
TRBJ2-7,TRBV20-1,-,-,CSAPGTLVRVEHYF,TGCAGTGCACCCGGGACTTTGGTGCGGGTAGAGCATTACTTC
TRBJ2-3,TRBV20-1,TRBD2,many,CSAPGTSGSFGTDTQYF,TGCAGTGCTCCTGGGACTAGCGGGAGCTTTGGGACAGATACGCAGTATTTT
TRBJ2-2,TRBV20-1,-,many,CSASASLASANTGELFF,TGCAGTGCTAGTGCGTCACTAGCATCCGCGAACACCGGGGAGCTGTTTTTT
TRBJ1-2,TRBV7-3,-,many,CASIDGNLHYGYTF,TGTGCCAGCATCGACGGCAACCTCCACTATGGCTACACCTTC
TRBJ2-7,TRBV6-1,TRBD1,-,CASRGGTGGVEQYF,TGTGCCAGCAGGGGAGGTACAGGGGGAGTCGAGCAGTACTTC
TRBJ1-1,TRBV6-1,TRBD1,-,CASKVGQGSSEAFF,TGTGCCAGCAAAGTGGGACAGGGGAGCTCTGAAGCTTTCTTT
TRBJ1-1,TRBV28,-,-,CASSSSPGLWNTEAFF,TGTGCCAGCAGTTCCTCCCCGGGCCTTTGGAACACTGAAGCTTTCTTT
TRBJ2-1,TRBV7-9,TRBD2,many,CASSLGASGYNEQFF,TGTGCCAGCAGCTTAGGGGCTAGCGGATACAATGAGCAGTTCTTC
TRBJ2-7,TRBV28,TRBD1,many,CASRTDRDTYEQYF,TGTGCCAGCCGTACGGACAGGGACACCTACGAGCAGTACTTC
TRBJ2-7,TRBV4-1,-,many,CASSQASQGRYEQYF,TGCGCCAGCAGCCAAGCTTCACAGGGACGCTACGAGCAGTACTTC
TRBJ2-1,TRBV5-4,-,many,CASSMDPTDYNEQFF,TGTGCCAGCAGCATGGACCCGACAGATTACAATGAGCAGTTCTTC
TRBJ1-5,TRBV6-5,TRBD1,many,CASSYLDRVNQPQHF,TGTGCCAGCAGTTACTTGGACAGGGTCAATCAGCCCCAGCATTTT
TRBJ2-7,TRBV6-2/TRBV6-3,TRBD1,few,CASSYDQGVYEQYF,TGTGCCAGCAGTTACGACCAGGGGGTCTACGAGCAGTACTTC
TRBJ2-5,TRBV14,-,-,CASGRRIQETQYF,TGTGCCAGCGGCCGACGTATTCAAGAGACCCAGTACTTC
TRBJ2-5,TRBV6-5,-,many,CASSYSAQETQYF,TGTGCCAGCAGTTACTCGGCCCAAGAGACCCAGTACTTC
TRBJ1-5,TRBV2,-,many,CASGGEGYSNQPQHF,TGTGCCAGCGGGGGGGAGGGTTATAGCAATCAGCCCCAGCATTTT
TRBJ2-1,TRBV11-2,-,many,CASSSPMLNEQFF,TGTGCCAGCAGCTCGCCTATGCTTAATGAGCAGTTCTTC
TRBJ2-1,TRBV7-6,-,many,CASSLVMGSYNEQFF,TGTGCCAGCAGCTTGGTCATGGGATCCTACAATGAGCAGTTCTTC
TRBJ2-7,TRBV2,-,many,CASKGGPASDEQYF,TGTGCCAGCAAGGGCGGGCCCGCGAGTGACGAGCAGTACTTC
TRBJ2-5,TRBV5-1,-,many,CASSSTPQFSQETQYF,TGCGCCAGCAGCTCGACCCCCCAGTTTTCCCAAGAGACCCAGTACTTC
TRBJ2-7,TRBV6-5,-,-,CASSYLGPHEQYF,TGTGCCAGCAGTTACTTAGGGCCCCACGAGCAGTACTTC
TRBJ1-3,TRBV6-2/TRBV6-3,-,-,CASRGSGSGNTIYF,TGTGCCAGCAGGGGGTCCGGCTCTGGAAACACCATATATTTT
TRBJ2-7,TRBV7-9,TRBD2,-,CASSDGLAGAGEQYF,TGTGCCAGCAGCGACGGGCTAGCGGGAGCGGGAGAGCAGTACTTC
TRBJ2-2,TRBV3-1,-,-,CASLLGAAGTGELFF,TGTGCCAGCCTTTTGGGGGCTGCGGGCACCGGGGAGCTGTTTTTT
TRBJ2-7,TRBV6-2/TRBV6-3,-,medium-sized,CASSYLDSSYEQYF,TGTGCCAGCAGTTACCTCGACAGTTCCTACGAGCAGTACTTC
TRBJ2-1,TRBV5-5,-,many,CASSLTGTAKDEQFF,TGTGCCAGCAGCCTCACCGGGACGGCCAAGGATGAGCAGTTCTTC
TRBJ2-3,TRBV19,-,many,CASTRHQADTQYF,TGTGCCAGTACCAGACATCAGGCAGATACGCAGTATTTT
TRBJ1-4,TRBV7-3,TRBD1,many,CASSTRGRWEKLFF,TGTGCCAGCAGTACCAGGGGGCGTTGGGAAAAACTGTTTTTT